One and the same sample provided the 13 T cell receptor beta chains below, sequenced in a study of shared clonotypes between healthy human individuals. Profiled with immunoSEQ multiplex PCR; TCRdb holds only in-frame clones, not every one. The table includes 600,000 to 800,000 clones, just under 75% detected once. The source material was memory CD4+ T cells sorted from blood. Subset denoted: CD45RA-negative fraction. These receptors were obtained from a woman in her twenties or thirties in good health.

This chain joins TRBV2 and TRBJ2-7; 14 nucleotides match TRBD2. The CDR3 has 16 amino acids. The germline V gene encodes CDR1 SNHLY and CDR2 FYNNEI. Losses at the gene ends were 4 bases for V and 2 bases for J; bases not matched to a gene: 4. CDR3: CASSGGLAGATYEQYF. CDR3 in DNA: TGTGCCAGCAGTGGGGGACTAGCGGGGGCAACCTACGAGCAGTACTTC.

J is TRBJ1-1 and V is TRBV5-1; 7 nucleotides match TRBD1. This CDR3 comprises 14 residues. V lost 4 bases to trimming and J lost 4 bases; unmatched junction nucleotides: 7. Germline lookup yields CDR1 SGHRS and CDR2 YFSETQ. CDR3 in amino acids: CASSGNAGGTEAFF. DNA for the CDR3: TGCGCCAGCAGCGGGAACGCAGGGGGCACTGAAGCTTTCTTT. Drawing the rest from reference TRBV5-1 and TRBJ1-1, the complete variable domain is KAGVTQTPRYLIKTRGQQVTLSCSPISGHRSVSWYQQTPGQGLQFLFEYFSETQRNKGNFPGRFSGRQFSNSRSEMNVSTLELGDSALYLCASSGNAGGTEAFFGQGTRLTVV.

The J gene is TRBJ2-1, the V gene TRBV2; TRBD1 agrees at 7 bases. The CDR3 spans 14 residues. Germline CDR1 reads SNHLY; CDR2 reads FYNNEI. J gave up 7 bases and V 8 bases, and 11 bases lay outside the gene matches. CDR3 bases: TGTGCCAGCGACATGACAGGGTATAGGAATGAGCAGTTCTTC. Amino acid sequence: CASDMTGYRNEQFF.

Regarding this clone: Mismatch with germline at one junction end may stem from a read error. V is TRBV10-3 and J is TRBJ2-7, with a tentative D call TRBD2 (5 bases). The germline CDR1 and CDR2 sequences are ENHRY and SYGVKD. The CDR3 sequence is 14 residues long. The chain's CDR3 is CVISESGPRGEQYF. CDR3 DNA: TGTGTCATCAGTGAGTCTGGGCCACGGGGCGAGCAGTACTTC.

The chain employs TRBV5-1 and TRBJ2-7; TRBD1 matches 7 bases. V shed 0 bases and J 1 base; nucleotides not matched to a gene: 7. The CDR3 is made up of 16 amino acids. CDR1 SGHRS and CDR2 YFSETQ come from the germline V gene. For the CDR3, the DNA is TGCGCCAGCAGCTTGGCCTACGAGACAGGGTCCTACGAGCAGTACTTC. It encodes CASSLAYETGSYEQYF.

This chain links TRBV5-6 with TRBJ2-2; D might be TRBD1 (6 bases). The CDR3 consists of 15 residues. Per the germline V gene, CDR1 is SGHDT and CDR2 is YYEEEE. V lost 2 bases, J lost 4 bases, and 12 bases lay in between. Here the CDR3 DNA reads TGTGCCAGCAGCTTTAGAGGGGGTTCCACCGGGGAGCTGTTTTTT. Translated: CASSFRGGSTGELFF.

This clone has a handful of counts. The chain employs TRBV6-5 and TRBJ1-2, with D hard to call. Trimming pared 6 bases from V and 2 bases from J, leaving 10 bases between. The CDR3 totals 13 residues. The germline gives CDR1 MNHEY, CDR2 SVGAGI. The CDR3: CASSETGNYGYTF. In DNA form, the CDR3 reads TGTGCCAGCAGCGAGACCGGAAACTATGGCTACACCTTC.

DNA for the CDR3: TGTGCCAGTAGTACCCAGCAAAGGGGCGAGCAGTACTTC. This gives the protein CASSTQQRGEQYF. V is TRBV19 and J is TRBJ2-5; D might be TRBD1 (5 bases). Near its end, the DNA agrees better with TRBJ2-7, so the J call may be wrong. Germline loops: CDR1 LNHDA, CDR2 SQIVND (reference sequence). The CDR3 runs to 13 residues.

The genes are TRBV28 and TRBJ2-7; tentative D call: TRBD2 (5 bases). V dropped 1 base and J dropped 3 bases, with 10 bases sitting between them. The CDR3 contains 14 residues. Germline CDR1 is MDHEN and CDR2 is SYDVKM. The CDR3 here is CASSLSDRGYEQYF. DNA of the CDR3: TGTGCCAGCAGTTTATCAGATCGGGGCTACGAGCAGTACTTC.

The rearrangement uses TRBV28 and TRBJ1-2; perhaps TRBD1 as D (5 bases). CDR3 length equals 15 residues. Germline loops: CDR1 MDHEN, CDR2 SYDVKM. V gave up 2 bases and J gave up 4 bases, with 14 bases separating them. CDR3 sequence (DNA): TGTGCCAGCAGTTTAGAATTCAGGGAATCCTATGGCTACACCTTC. It codes for CASSLEFRESYGYTF.

The J gene is TRBJ1-2, the V gene TRBV5-8, with no clear D. The CDR3 sequence is 13 residues long. Germline V lookup: CDR1 SGHTS, CDR2 YDEGEE. V lost 2 bases, J lost 7 bases, and 12 bases lay in between. The chain's CDR3 is CASSFGGLGGYTF. The CDR3 DNA reads as TGTGCCAGCAGCTTCGGAGGGCTCGGTGGCTACACCTTC.

This clone showed up just a few times. This chain joins TRBV28 and TRBJ1-2, with unresolved D. The CDR3 is made up of 12 amino acids. Trimming removed 3 bases from V and 4 bases from J, with 6 bases in between. Germline V CDR1 and CDR2: MDHEN, SYDVKM. CDR3 sequence: CASSFFTYGYTF. CDR3 bases: TGTGCCAGCAGTTTTTTTACCTATGGCTACACCTTC.

V is TRBV5-4 and J is TRBJ2-2; D call uncertain. The V gene's germline CDR1 is SGHNT and CDR2 YYREEE (reference sequence). The CDR3 totals 14 residues. The V end lost 0 bases, the J end lost 1 base, and 4 bases lay between the germline ends. Here the CDR3 reads CASSLVGNTGELFF. CDR3 bases: TGTGCCAGCAGCTTGGTGGGGAACACCGGGGAGCTGTTTTTT.